The text below deals with one T cell receptor beta chain. CDR3 length: 12 residues. V was pared by 6 bases and J by 8 bases, with 13 bases between. CDR1 and CDR2 from the germline V gene are MDHEN and SYDVKM. This entry belongs to a study of OX40 agonist ivuxolimab in advanced cancers. Measured with immunoSEQ multiplex PCR; TCRdb has only the in-frame clones, and not every one. The table records 90,000 to 120,000 clones, 80% to 95% of them present only once. The sequenced sample was CD4+ or CD8+ T cells sorted from blood, obtained in a trial of the OX40 agonist ivuxolimab. The receptor's source is an adult with an advanced solid tumor such as melanoma, head and neck, liver or kidney cancer. The rearrangement links TRBV28 to TRBJ1-2; tentative D call: TRBD1 (6 bases). The CDR3 DNA reads as TGTGCCAGCAGCCGGCCGGGGGCAGGCTACACCTTC. It encodes CASSRPGAGYTF.